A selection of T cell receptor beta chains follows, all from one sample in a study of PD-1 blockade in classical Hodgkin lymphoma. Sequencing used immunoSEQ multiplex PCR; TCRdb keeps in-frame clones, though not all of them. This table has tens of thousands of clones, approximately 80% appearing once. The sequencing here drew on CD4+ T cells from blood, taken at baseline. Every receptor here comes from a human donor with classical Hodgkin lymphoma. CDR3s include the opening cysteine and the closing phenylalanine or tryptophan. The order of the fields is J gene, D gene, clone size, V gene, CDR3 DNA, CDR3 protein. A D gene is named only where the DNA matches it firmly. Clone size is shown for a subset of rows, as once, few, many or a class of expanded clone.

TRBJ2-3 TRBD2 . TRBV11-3 TGTGCCAGCAGCAAAGAGGGACTAGCGGGGACTACGCAGTATTTT CASSKEGLAGTTQYF
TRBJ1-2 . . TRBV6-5 TGTGCCAGCAGTAATCCGGGACATCCTTTCTATGGCTACACCTTC CASSNPGHPFYGYTF
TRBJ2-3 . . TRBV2 TGTGCCACCGGCGGGAACACAGATACGCAGTATTTT CATGGNTDTQYF
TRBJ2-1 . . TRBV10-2 TGCGCCAGCAGTGAGTATTGGACTTACTCTAATGAGCAGTTCTTC CASSEYWTYSNEQFF
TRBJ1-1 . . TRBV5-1 TGCGCCAGCAGCTTGGGTTTTTCTTGGAACACTGAAGCTTTCTTT CASSLGFSWNTEAFF
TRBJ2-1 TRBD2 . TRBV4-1 TGCGCCAGCAGCCAAGGACATGCGACTAGCGGTTACAATGAGCAGTTCTTC CASSQGHATSGYNEQFF
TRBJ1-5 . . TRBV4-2 TGTGCCAGCAGCCAAAGGGCAGGGGTGCGACAGCCCCAGCATTTT CASSQRAGVRQPQHF
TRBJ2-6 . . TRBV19 TGTGCCAGTAGTACAGAAAACTATGGGGCCAACGTCCTGACTTTC CASSTENYGANVLTF
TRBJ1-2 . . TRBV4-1 TGCGCCAGCAGCCACGGGACTGTTATTGGCTACACCTTC CASSHGTVIGYTF
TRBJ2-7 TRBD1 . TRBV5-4 TGTGCCAGCAGCTTGGAGTCGGACAGGGGTACAATCTACGAGCAGTACTTC CASSLESDRGTIYEQYF
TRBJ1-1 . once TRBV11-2 TGTGCCAGCAGCTCCGGACACTTGAACACTGAAGCTTTCTTT CASSSGHLNTEAFF
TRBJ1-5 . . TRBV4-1 TGCGCCAGCAGCCAAGCGGGGAGGAATCAGCCCCAGCATTTT CASSQAGRNQPQHF
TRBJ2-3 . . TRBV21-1 TGTGCCAGCCGCCGGACCGCGCTTTGGTGGTCCGGCACAGATACGCAGTATTTT CASRRTALWWSGTDTQYF
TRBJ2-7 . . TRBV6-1 TGTGCCAGCATTTCACAGGGCCCCTACGAGCAGTACTTC CASISQGPYEQYF
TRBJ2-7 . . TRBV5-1 TGCGCCAGCAAAGAGGGCATGGGCAGGGTAAGCGAGCAGTACTTC CASKEGMGRVSEQYF
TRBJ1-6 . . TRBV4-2 TGTGCCAGCAGCCTAGGGGTGCTCAATTCACCCCTCCACTTT CASSLGVLNSPLHF
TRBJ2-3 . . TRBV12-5 TGTGCTAGTGGTTTGTTGGGATGGGATACGCAGTATTTT CASGLLGWDTQYF
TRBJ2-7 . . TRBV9 TGTGCCAGCAGCGTAGAGGGGATGAGCGAGCAGTACTTC CASSVEGMSEQYF
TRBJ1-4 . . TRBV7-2 TGTGCCAGCAGCTTAATTCGTGTACTCGCAACTAATGAAAAACTGTTTTTT CASSLIRVLATNEKLFF
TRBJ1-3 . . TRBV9 TGTGCCAGCAGCGTAGGGCCACCGGGACGCTCTAGAAACACCATATATTTT CASSVGPPGRSRNTIYF
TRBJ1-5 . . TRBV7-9 TGTGCCAGCAGCCCATTAGTCGTCGATCAGCCCCAGCATTTT CASSPLVVDQPQHF
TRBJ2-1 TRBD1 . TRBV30 TGTGCCTGGAGTGTCATCGGGACAGGGTTAAATGAGCAGTTCTTC CAWSVIGTGLNEQFF
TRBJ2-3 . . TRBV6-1 TGTGCCAGTGGGGGAGGCGGCACAGATACGCAGTATTTT CASGGGGTDTQYF
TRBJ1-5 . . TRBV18 TGTGCCAGCTCACCACAGATCAGAGACAATCAGCCCCAGCATTTT CASSPQIRDNQPQHF
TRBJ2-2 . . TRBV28 TGTGCCAGCAGTTGGAACCGGGAGCTGTTTTTT CASSWNRELFF
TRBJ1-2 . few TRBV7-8 TGTGCCAGCACCCTCCTAAGGTCAGGCTTAAGCTATGGCTACACCTTC CASTLLRSGLSYGYTF
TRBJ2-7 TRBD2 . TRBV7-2 TGTGCCAGCAGCTTTAGGTCTAGCGGGGGGGCAGGCTACGAGCAGTACTTC CASSFRSSGGAGYEQYF
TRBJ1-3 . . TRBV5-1 TGCGCCAGCAGCTTGGATGGGGTCTCTGGAAACACCATATATTTT CASSLDGVSGNTIYF
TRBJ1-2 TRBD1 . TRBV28 TGTGCCAGCAGTCCACGACAGGGATACCCCCTTTGGGACTATGGCTACACCTTC CASSPRQGYPLWDYGYTF
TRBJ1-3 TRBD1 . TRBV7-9 TGTGCCAGCAGCTGGGGGACAGGGGGCAGCTCTGGAAACACCATATATTTT CASSWGTGGSSGNTIYF
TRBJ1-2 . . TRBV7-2 TGTGCCAGCAGCTTAGATGGGGGTTCTAACTATGGCTACACCTTC CASSLDGGSNYGYTF
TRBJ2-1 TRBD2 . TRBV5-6 TGTGCCAGCCACCGGACTAGTCCCCGGGGTGAGCAGTTCTTC CASHRTSPRGEQFF
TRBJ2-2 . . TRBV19 TGTGCCAGTAGTATTTATGTCGACAGAGGAGGGGAGCTGTTTTTT CASSIYVDRGGELFF
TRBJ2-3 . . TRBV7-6 TGTGCCAGCAGCTTAGGTGGCAGGGTTATTGATACGCAGTATTTT CASSLGGRVIDTQYF
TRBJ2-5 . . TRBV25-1 TGTGCCAGCAGTGTCGGCCGACAAGAGACCCAGTACTTC CASSVGRQETQYF
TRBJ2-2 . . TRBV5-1 TGCGCCAGCAGTAAGGGGAACACCGGGGAGCTGTTTTTT CASSKGNTGELFF
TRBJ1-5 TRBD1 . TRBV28 TGTGCCAGCAGCACTAACAGGGGTTCCACCCAATTATTATTTAATCAGCCCCAGCATTTT CASSTNRGSTQLLFNQPQHF
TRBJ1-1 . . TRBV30 TGTGCCTGGAAACAGGCGGAGAACACTGAAGCTTTCTTT CAWKQAENTEAFF
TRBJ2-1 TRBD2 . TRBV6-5 TGTGCCAGCAGTAATAGCGGGGTAAGGGAGCAGTTCTTC CASSNSGVREQFF
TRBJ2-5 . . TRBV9 TGTGCCAGCAGCGTATTCGGTCGAGAGACCCAGTACTTC CASSVFGRETQYF
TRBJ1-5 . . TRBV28 TGTGCCAGCAGGCCACATGGGATTAGACGTACAAATCAGCCCCAGCATTTT CASRPHGIRRTNQPQHF
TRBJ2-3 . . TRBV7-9 TGTGCCAGCAGCTTACTATCAGGGGCAAAGACAGATACGCAGTATTTT CASSLLSGAKTDTQYF
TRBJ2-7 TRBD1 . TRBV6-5 TGTGCCAGCAGTACAGGGGGCTCCTACGAGCAGTACTTC CASSTGGSYEQYF
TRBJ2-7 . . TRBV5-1 TGCGCCAGCAGCTCACAGGTCGAGCAGTACTTC CASSSQVEQYF
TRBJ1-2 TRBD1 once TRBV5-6 TGTGCCAGCAGCTGGGACAGGGTGGACTATGGCTACACCTTC CASSWDRVDYGYTF